This T cell receptor (beta chain) was captured in a study of cytomegalovirus exposure and HLA in healthy donors. The PCR employed 60 Vbeta primers together with 13 Jbeta primers. Clones were read by immunoSEQ multiplex PCR, and TCRdb kept only the in-frame ones, dropping some. The repertoire holds about 150,000 clones, with over 75% as singletons. The V gene lost 3 bases and the J gene lost 0 bases, with 14 bases spanning the gap. The germline V gene encodes CDR1 KGHSH and CDR2 LQKENI. The CDR3 is made up of 16 amino acids. The chain couples TRBV18 to TRBJ1-1; a possible D gene is TRBD1 (6 bases). Input material: PBMCs. This clonotype was obtained from a woman in her forties in good health and CMV-seropositive. The CDR3 spells CASSPGQGLMNTEAFF. CDR3 DNA: TGTGCCAGCTCACCGGGGCAGGGGCTCATGAACACTGAAGCTTTCTTT.